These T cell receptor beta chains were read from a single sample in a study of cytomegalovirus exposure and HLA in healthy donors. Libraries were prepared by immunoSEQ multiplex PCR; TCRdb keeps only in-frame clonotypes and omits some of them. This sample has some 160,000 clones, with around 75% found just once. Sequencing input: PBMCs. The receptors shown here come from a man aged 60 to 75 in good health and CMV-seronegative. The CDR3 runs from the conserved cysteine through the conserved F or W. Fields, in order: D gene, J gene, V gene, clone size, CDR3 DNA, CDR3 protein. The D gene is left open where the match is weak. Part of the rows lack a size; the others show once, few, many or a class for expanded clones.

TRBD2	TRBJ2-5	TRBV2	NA	TGTGCCAGCACCCGGCTGGGAGGGGAAGAGACCCAGTACTTC	CASTRLGGEETQYF
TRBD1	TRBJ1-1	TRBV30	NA	TGTGCCTGGATAAGGACAGGGATGAACACTGAAGCTTTCTTT	CAWIRTGMNTEAFF
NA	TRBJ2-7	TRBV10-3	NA	TGTGCCATCAGTGAGGGGGGGTCCCACGAGCAGTACTTC	CAISEGGSHEQYF
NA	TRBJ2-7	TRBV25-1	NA	TGTGCCAGCAGTGAAGGATTTTGGGGGGAAGCCTACGAGCAGTACTTC	CASSEGFWGEAYEQYF
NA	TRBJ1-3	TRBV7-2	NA	TGTGCCAGCAGCTTGTCCCAGGCCAACTCTGGAAACACCATATATTTT	CASSLSQANSGNTIYF
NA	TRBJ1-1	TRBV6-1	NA	TGTGCCAGCAGTGAAGCGCAGAGAGGAGCTTTCTTT	CASSEAQRGAFF
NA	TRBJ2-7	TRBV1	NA	TGCACCAGCAGCCAAGATGGGACTAGCGGGAGCCTGTACTACGAGCAGTACTTC	CTSSQDGTSGSLYYEQYF
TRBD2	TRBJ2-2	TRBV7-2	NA	TGTGCCAGCAGCGTTAGCGGGATAACGACCGGGGAGCTGTTTTTT	CASSVSGITTGELFF
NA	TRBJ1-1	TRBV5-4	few	TGTGCCAGCAGCTTACGCACAGGGTCCGGTGAAGCTTTCTTT	CASSLRTGSGEAFF
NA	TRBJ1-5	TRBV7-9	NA	TGTGCCAGCAGCTTAGATATTTGGGGGGGCGAGGAGCCCCAGCATTTT	CASSLDIWGGEEPQHF
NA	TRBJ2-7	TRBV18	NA	TGTGCCAACTCACCAAATTTCCAGGGCTACGAGCAGTACTTC	CANSPNFQGYEQYF
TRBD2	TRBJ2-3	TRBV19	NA	TGTGCCAGCAGACTAGCGGGAGGTTCAGATACGCAGTATTTT	CASRLAGGSDTQYF
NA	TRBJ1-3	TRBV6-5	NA	TGTGCCAGCAGTTCAGGGGTCCTCTCTGGAAACACCATATATTTT	CASSSGVLSGNTIYF
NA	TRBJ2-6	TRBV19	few	TGTGCCAGTAGTATCTCGGTGCGAGGGGCCAACGTCCTGACTTTC	CASSISVRGANVLTF
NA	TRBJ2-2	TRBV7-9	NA	TGTGCCAGCAGCCCGAACCGGGACTCGACCGGGGAGCTGTTTTTT	CASSPNRDSTGELFF
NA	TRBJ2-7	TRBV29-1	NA	TGCAGCGTGGAGGTGGGTACTTCCTACGAGCAGTACTTC	CSVEVGTSYEQYF
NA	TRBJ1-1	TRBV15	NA	TGTGCCACCAGCAGAGATATTAGAGCGACTGAAGCTTTCTTT	CATSRDIRATEAFF
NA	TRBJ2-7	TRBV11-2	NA	TGTGCCAGCAGCTTAGCCGGGAGCCTCTCCTACGAGCAGTACTTC	CASSLAGSLSYEQYF
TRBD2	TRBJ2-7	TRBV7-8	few	TGTGCCAGCAGCTGGTCGGGGGGCTCCTACGAGCAGTACTTC	CASSWSGGSYEQYF
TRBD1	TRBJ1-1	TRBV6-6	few	TGTGCCAGCAGCAGGGGGAAGGACACTGAAGCTTTCTTT	CASSRGKDTEAFF
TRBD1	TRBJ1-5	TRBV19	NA	TGTGCCAGTAGTAAAGGGGGGACAGGGGAATATAGCAATCAGCCCCAGCATTTT	CASSKGGTGEYSNQPQHF
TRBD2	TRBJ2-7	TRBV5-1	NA	TGCGCCAGCAGCTCACTAGCGGGAGGGGGGGCCTACGAGCAGTACTTC	CASSSLAGGGAYEQYF
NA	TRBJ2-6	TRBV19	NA	TGTGCCAGTAGTATGTTATCTGGGGCCAACGTCCTGACTTTC	CASSMLSGANVLTF
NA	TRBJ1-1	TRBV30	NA	TGTGCCTGGAGTGAGGGACACTTGAACACTGAAGCTTTCTTT	CAWSEGHLNTEAFF
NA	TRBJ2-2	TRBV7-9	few	TGTGCCAGCAGCCCTCGGCAGGGGGGAAACACCGGGGAGCTGTTTTTT	CASSPRQGGNTGELFF
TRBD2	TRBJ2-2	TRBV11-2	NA	TGTGCCAGCAGCTTCCCTTCTAGCGGGAGAAGGACCGGGGAGCTGTTTTTT	CASSFPSSGRRTGELFF
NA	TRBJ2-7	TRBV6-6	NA	TGTGCCAGCGACCCAGGGACAAGTTACGAGCAGTACTTC	CASDPGTSYEQYF
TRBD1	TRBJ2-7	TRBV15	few	TGTGCCACCAGGGGGGACAGGGGGCTGTACGAGCAGTACTTC	CATRGDRGLYEQYF
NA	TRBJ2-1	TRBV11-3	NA	TGTGCCAGCAGCTCAAGGGGGAAGAAGTACAATGAGCAGTTCTTC	CASSSRGKKYNEQFF
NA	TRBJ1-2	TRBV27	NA	TGTGCCAGCAGTTTATCCACAGGGACGGTCTATGGCTACACCTTC	CASSLSTGTVYGYTF
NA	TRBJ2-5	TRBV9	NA	TGTGCCAGCAGCCTAGCGCGCCAAGAGACCCAGTACTTC	CASSLARQETQYF
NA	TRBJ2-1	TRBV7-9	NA	TGTGCCAGCAGCCCAGGAGGACAGTACAATGAGCAGTTCTTC	CASSPGGQYNEQFF
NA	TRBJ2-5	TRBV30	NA	TGTGCCTGGGGTAGCAGTCAAGAGACCCAGTACTTC	CAWGSSQETQYF
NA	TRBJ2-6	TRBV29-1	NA	TGCAGCGCCAACTTCAGACAGGTCCGGGCCCCTTCTTCTGGGGCCAACGTCCTGACTTTC	CSANFRQVRAPSSGANVLTF
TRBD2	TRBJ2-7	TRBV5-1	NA	TGCGCCAGCAGCGAGCCAGCGGGAGGGGACGAGCAGTACTTC	CASSEPAGGDEQYF
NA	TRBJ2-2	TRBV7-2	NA	TGTGCCAGCAGCTTTAATAACGGGGAGCTGTTTTTT	CASSFNNGELFF
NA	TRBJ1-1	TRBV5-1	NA	TGCGCCAGCAGCCCCGATGTGGGCCACATGAACACTGAAGCTTTCTTT	CASSPDVGHMNTEAFF
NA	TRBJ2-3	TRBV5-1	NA	TGCGCCAGCAGTTCACTTCCCTCTGGCACAGATACGCAGTATTTT	CASSSLPSGTDTQYF
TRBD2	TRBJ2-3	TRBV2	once	TGTGCCAGCAGAGCTAGCGGGAGGACAGATACGCAGTATTTT	CASRASGRTDTQYF
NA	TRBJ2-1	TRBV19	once	TGTGCCAGTAGTATAGGCGGGTACAATGAGCAGTTCTTC	CASSIGGYNEQFF